This TCR beta chain was profiled in a study of response to subunit inactivated influenza vaccine. Broader study findings: New T cells are recruited in small numbers by each seasonal influenza vaccination, according to the authors' suggestion.

This clonotype has more than one count but fewer than ten. Its antigen is as yet unknown. MiXCR, applied by TCRdb to the RT-PCR reads, yields one record per CDR3 protein. The repertoire holds more than 400,000 distinct CDR3 sequences, with approximately 11% as singletons. The length of the CDR3 is 14 residues. Trimming stripped 1 base from V and 7 bases from J, with 13 bases between. Per germline, CDR1 SEHNR and CDR2 FQNEAQ (reference sequence). Here the sequenced sample was PBMCs from blood, taken 45 days after vaccination. This TCR was sampled from a man over 45 who received an inactivated influenza vaccine. V gene TRBV7-9 combines with J gene TRBJ1-1; D is ambiguous. The CDR3 nucleotides are TGTGCCAGCAGCTTAGTTCAGGCCAGCCTTGAAGCTTTCTTT. The encoded protein is CASSLVQASLEAFF.